The source of this T cell receptor (beta chain) is a study of blood T cell repertoires in COVID-19. Method: immunoSEQ multiplex PCR; TCRdb's copy keeps in-frame clones and lacks some. The sample consists of 200,000 to 250,000 clones, 88% of them appearing once. Trimming removed 5 bases from V and 6 bases from J, with 16 bases in between. CDR1 SGHAT and CDR2 FQNNGV come from the germline V gene. This CDR3 is built from 14 residues. This chain joins TRBV11-2 and TRBJ1-2; possible D gene TRBD1, 6 bases. The TCR originated in a young man with active or convalescent COVID-19. The sample comprised peripheral blood. CDR3 DNA sequence: TGTGCCAGCAGCCTACTAAGGGGGGGCGATGGCTACACCTTC. As protein: CASSLLRGGDGYTF.